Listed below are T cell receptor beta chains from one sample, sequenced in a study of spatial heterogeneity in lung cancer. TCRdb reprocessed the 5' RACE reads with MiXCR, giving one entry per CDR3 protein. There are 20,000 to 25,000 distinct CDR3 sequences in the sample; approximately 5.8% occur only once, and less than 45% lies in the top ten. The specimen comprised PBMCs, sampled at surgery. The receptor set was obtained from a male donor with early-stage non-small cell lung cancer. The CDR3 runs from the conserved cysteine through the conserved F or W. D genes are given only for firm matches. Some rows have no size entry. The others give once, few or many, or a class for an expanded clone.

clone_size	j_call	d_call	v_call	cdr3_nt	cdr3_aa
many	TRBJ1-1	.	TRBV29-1	TGCAGCGGAGACCTGAACACTGAAGCTTTCTTT	CSGDLNTEAFF
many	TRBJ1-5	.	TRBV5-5	TGTGCCAGCAGCTTGATGTCGGTTAGCAATCAGCCCCAGCATTTT	CASSLMSVSNQPQHF
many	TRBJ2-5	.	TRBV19	TGTGCCAGTAGCCAAAACGGGGGGCCCTCAAACCAAGAGACCCAGTACTTC	CASSQNGGPSNQETQYF
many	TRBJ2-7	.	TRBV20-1	TGCAGTGCACGGGGGCCCTCAAGACCTACCGAGCAGTACTTC	CSARGPSRPTEQYF
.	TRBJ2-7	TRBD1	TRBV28	TGTGCCAGCAGCCCGTTGGGGGGACAGGGGCTGTTGGAGCAGTACTTC	CASSPLGGQGLLEQYF
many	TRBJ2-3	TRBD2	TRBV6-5	TGTGCCAGCAGGAGTCTAGCGGGAACAGATACGCAGTATTTT	CASRSLAGTDTQYF
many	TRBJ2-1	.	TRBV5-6	TGTGCCAGCAGCTTGGTAATCTCGCGCTTTACAGGAGGGGGATACAATGAGCAGTTCTTC	CASSLVISRFTGGGYNEQFF
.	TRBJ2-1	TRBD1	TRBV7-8	TGTGCCAGCAGCTCCTTGGACAGGGGCTCCTACAATGAGCAGTTCTTC	CASSSLDRGSYNEQFF
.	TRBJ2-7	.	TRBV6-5	TGTGCCAGCAGAACGCCCTCAGTGGGCGAGCAGTACTTC	CASRTPSVGEQYF
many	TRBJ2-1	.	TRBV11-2	TGTGCCAGCAGCTTAGGGGGCTACAATGAGCAGTTCTTC	CASSLGGYNEQFF
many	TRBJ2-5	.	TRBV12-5	TGTGCTAGTGGTCCTGGTCAGACTATCCAAGAGACCCAGTACTTC	CASGPGQTIQETQYF
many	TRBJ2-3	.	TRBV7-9	TGTGCCAGCAGAGAGGTGAGGGATACGCAGTATTTT	CASREVRDTQYF
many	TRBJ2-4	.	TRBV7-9	TGTGCCAGCAGCCCCCCCTTTAGACTAGCCAAAAACATTCAGTACTTC	CASSPPFRLAKNIQYF
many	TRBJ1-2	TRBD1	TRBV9	TGTGCCAGCAGCGTAGACAGGGGGCAGAGCTATGGCTACACCTTC	CASSVDRGQSYGYTF
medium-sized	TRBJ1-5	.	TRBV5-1	TGCGCCAGCAGCTCAGGGGAGGGCAATCAGCCCCAGCATTTT	CASSSGEGNQPQHF
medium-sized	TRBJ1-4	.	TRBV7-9	TGTGCCAGCAGCTCAGTGGGACGCGGTAATGAAAAACTGTTTTTT	CASSSVGRGNEKLFF
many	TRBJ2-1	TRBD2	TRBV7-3	TGTGCCAGCAGCCGGGCGGGGGGCACCTACAATGAGCAGTTCTTC	CASSRAGGTYNEQFF
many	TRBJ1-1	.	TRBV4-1	TGCGCCAGCAGCCAAGGCCAGGGGAGGACGAACACTGAAGCTTTCTTT	CASSQGQGRTNTEAFF
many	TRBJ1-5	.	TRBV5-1	TGCGCCAGCAGCTTGGACTGGAGTAATCAGCCCCAGCATTTT	CASSLDWSNQPQHF
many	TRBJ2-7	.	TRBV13	TGTGCCAGCAGATTGCGGGGCAGGATCTACGAGCAGTACTTC	CASRLRGRIYEQYF
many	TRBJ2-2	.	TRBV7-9	TGTGCCAGCAGCTTAGACACACACACCGGGGAGCTGTTTTTT	CASSLDTHTGELFF
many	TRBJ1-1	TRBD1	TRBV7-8	TGTGCCAGCAGCCCGGGACAGGGGTACACTGAAGCTTTCTTT	CASSPGQGYTEAFF
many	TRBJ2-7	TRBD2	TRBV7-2	TGTGCCAGCAGCTTGGGACTAGCGGGAGGGGCCTACGAGCAGTACTTC	CASSLGLAGGAYEQYF
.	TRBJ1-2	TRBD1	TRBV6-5	TGTGCCACTCCACCCCCCGGGACAGGGGACGGCTACACCTTC	CATPPPGTGDGYTF
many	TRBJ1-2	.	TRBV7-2	TGTGCCAGCAGCTTGGACAGTGCTAACTATGGCTACACCTTC	CASSLDSANYGYTF
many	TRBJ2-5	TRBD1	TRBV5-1	TGCGCCAGCAGCTTAACGGGACAGGGGTACCAAGAGACCCAGTACTTC	CASSLTGQGYQETQYF
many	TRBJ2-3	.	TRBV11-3	TGTGCCAGCAGCTTAGGGCTAGCGCGCAGCACAGATACGCAGTATTTT	CASSLGLARSTDTQYF
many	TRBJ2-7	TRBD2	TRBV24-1	TGTGCCACCAGTGCACGTAGCGGGAACCCTCCTTACGAGCAGTACTTC	CATSARSGNPPYEQYF
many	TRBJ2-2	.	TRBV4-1	TGCGCCAGCAGCCACACACTTGGGCGCTACACCGGGGAGCTGTTTTTT	CASSHTLGRYTGELFF